The 2 T cell receptor beta chains given below trace back to one sample, sequenced in a study of Graves' ophthalmopathy and Graves' hyperthyroidism. The authors amplified TCR beta CDR3 regions from RNA transcripts. RT-PCR was first run with HTBI primers, then multiplex PCR in a second round. TCRdb recomputed calls from the multiplex PCR reads with MiXCR, one row per CDR3 protein. The table has over a million distinct CDR3 sequences, about 36% seen once. The specimen was peripheral blood or thyroid tissue (not recorded which). The receptors stem from an adult man with Graves' hyperthyroidism.

This chain connects TRBV25-1 to TRBJ1-6; 9 positions agree with TRBD1. Germline lookup yields CDR1 MGHDK and CDR2 SYGVNS. The length of the CDR3 is 15 residues. V gave up 4 bases and J gave up 10 bases; unmatched junction bases: 8. The CDR3 nucleotides read TGTGCCAGCAGTGGCAACAGGGGGCTAGGGTCACCCCTCCACTTT. It yields the protein CASSGNRGLGSPLHF.

Remarks on this clonotype: This may stem from a read error, because a much larger clone lies one nucleotide away. V usage is TRBV4-3 and J usage is TRBJ2-5; no firm D call. Germline V gene data show CDR1 as LGHNA and CDR2 as YSLEER. The CDR3 covers 14 residues. The CDR3 sequence: CASSQGSYQGTQYF. As DNA, the CDR3 is TGCGCCAGCAGCCAAGGTTCCTACCAAGGGACCCAGTACTTC.